Presented here are 20 T cell receptor beta chains from one specimen sequenced in a study of blood T cell repertoires in COVID-19. Sequenced by immunoSEQ multiplex PCR; TCRdb stores in-frame clones only, minus some. The table lists about 240,000 clones, 83% of them singletons. The specimen was PBMCs or T cells enriched from blood (not recorded which). The receptor set was obtained from a woman between 35 and 50 years old who had been exposed to COVID-19.

CDR3 residues: CASSLSPAGDNEQFF. The CDR3, as DNA: TGTGCCAGCAGCTTATCCCCAGCGGGGGACAATGAGCAGTTCTTC. The chain joins TRBV7-8 to TRBJ2-1, with TRBD2 matching 8 bases. The ends lost 2 bases at V and 5 bases at J; junction bases unmatched: 5. The CDR3 is made up of 15 amino acids. Germline CDR1 is SGHVS and CDR2 is FQNEAQ.

This clone was recorded only once. The chain is built from TRBV6-5 and TRBJ1-2; no reliable D call. V lost 8 bases to trimming and J lost 8 bases, with 15 bases between them. Germline V gives CDR1 MNHEY, CDR2 SVGAGI. This CDR3 contains 12 residues. The CDR3 DNA sequence: TGTGCCAGCGGCCGGGTCGACTCGGGCTACACCTTC. This encodes CASGRVDSGYTF.

The chain combines TRBV7-3 with TRBJ1-3, with TRBD1 as a possible D gene (5 bases). The CDR3 extends over 15 amino acids. From germline, CDR1 is SGHTA and CDR2 FQGTGA. Deletions cut 2 bases from V and 4 bases from J, with 12 bases between. The chain's CDR3 is CASSLAAGNGNTIYF. The CDR3 DNA sequence: TGTGCCAGCAGCTTAGCCGCAGGGAACGGAAACACCATATATTTT. Drawing the rest from reference TRBV7-3 and TRBJ1-3, the complete variable domain is GAGVSQTPSNKVTEKGKYVELRCDPISGHTALYWYRQSLGQGPEFLIYFQGTGAADDSGLPNDRFFAVRPEGSVSTLKIQRTERGDSAVYLCASSLAAGNGNTIYFGEGSWLTVV.

The V call is TRBV3-1 (or the pseudogene TRBV3-2), the J call TRBJ2-3; 10 bases line up with TRBD2. The junction had 17 bases not matched to a gene; V was cut back by 0 bases and J by 5 bases. Germline lookup yields CDR1 LGHDT and CDR2 YNNKEL (reference sequence). The CDR3 runs 20 residues. CDR3 nucleotide sequence: TGTGCCAGCAGCCAAGAAGGTGAAAAACGGGCTAGCGGGGGTGTAGATACGCAGTATTTT. This encodes CASSQEGEKRASGGVDTQYF.

This clone was seen a handful of times. The rearrangement joins TRBV3-1 (or the pseudogene TRBV3-2) to TRBJ2-5; 7 bases agree with TRBD2. After removal of 3 bases from V and 4 bases from J, the junction contained 8 bases not matched to a gene. CDR1 is LGHDT, CDR2 YNNKEL, per germline (reference sequence). The CDR3 extends over 15 amino acids. The CDR3 region is CASSQPRGGSETQYF. As DNA, the CDR3 is TGTGCCAGCAGCCAGCCCCGGGGAGGGTCAGAGACCCAGTACTTC.

This clone has only a few counts. The V gene is TRBV18, the J gene TRBJ1-1; 10 bases agree with TRBD1. CDR3 length: 22 residues. J lost 2 bases, V lost 2 bases, and 23 bases had no gene match. Germline lookup yields CDR1 KGHSH and CDR2 LQKENI. CDR3 loop: CASSPTDAGTGVFGGVNTEAFF. CDR3 nucleotides: TGTGCCAGCTCACCAACAGATGCCGGGACAGGGGTTTTCGGGGGGGTAAACACTGAAGCTTTCTTT.

The gene calls are TRBV5-1 and TRBJ2-3; TRBD2 aligns across 13 bases. Germline V gene data show CDR1 as SGHRS and CDR2 as YFSETQ. The CDR3 is made up of 16 amino acids. The trim removed 5 bases at V and 1 base at J, leaving 4 bases unmatched. CDR3 nucleotide sequence: TGCGCCAGCAGACCCGGGACTAGCGGGGGCACAGATACGCAGTATTTT. Its protein is CASRPGTSGGTDTQYF.

This chain uses TRBV10-1 with TRBJ2-1, with D perhaps matching TRBD1 (6 bases). V lost 1 base, J lost 8 bases, and 12 bases lay in between. CDR1 is WNHNN and CDR2 is SYGVQD in the germline V gene (reference sequence). The CDR3 runs 14 residues. CDR3 in DNA: TGCGCCAGCAGTGAGTTGGGGGCTAGGGATGAGCAGTTCTTC. It translates to CASSELGARDEQFF.

The V and J genes are TRBV28 and TRBJ1-1; 7 nucleotides line up with TRBD1. This CDR3 region has 14 residues. V shed 3 bases and J 6 bases; nucleotides not matched to a gene: 7. Per germline, CDR1 MDHEN and CDR2 SYDVKM. CDR3 amino acids: CASSFDRESAEAFF. Written as DNA, the CDR3 is TGTGCCAGCAGTTTTGACAGGGAGTCCGCTGAAGCTTTCTTT. The full variable domain, its missing parts supplied by reference TRBV28 and TRBJ1-1, is DVKVTQSSRYLVKRTGEKVFLECVQDMDHENMFWYRQDPGLGLRLIYFSYDVKMKEKGDIPEGYSVSREKKERFSLILESASTNQTSMYLCASSFDRESAEAFFGQGTRLTVV.

The sample holds a few counts of this clone. The rearrangement joins TRBV19 to TRBJ1-2; 7 bases line up with TRBD1. The CDR3 is made up of 15 amino acids. V gave up 4 bases and J gave up 1 base; unmatched junction bases: 6. Germline lookup yields CDR1 LNHDA and CDR2 SQIVND (reference sequence). The CDR3 reads CASSTTGVGNYGYTF. CDR3 nucleotide sequence: TGTGCCAGTAGTACAACAGGGGTTGGTAACTATGGCTACACCTTC.

To note about this clone: This specimen includes other DNA sequences encoding the same CDR3. The CDR3 loop reads CASSLGLAGTDTQYF. Here the CDR3 DNA reads TGCGCCAGCAGCTTGGGGTTAGCGGGTACAGATACGCAGTATTTT. The chain joins TRBV5-1 to TRBJ2-3, with 7 bases lining up with TRBD2. J was trimmed by 3 bases and V by 0 bases; bases with no gene match: 4. CDR1 is SGHRS, CDR2 YFSETQ, per germline. CDR3 length equals 15 residues.

The count of this clone is one. V gene TRBV3-1 (or the pseudogene TRBV3-2) combines with J gene TRBJ1-2; 8 bases fit TRBD1. The CDR3 covers 15 residues. V lost 4 bases to trimming and J lost 8 bases; unmatched junction nucleotides: 12. The germline gives CDR1 LGHDT, CDR2 YNNKEL (reference sequence). The CDR3 here is CASSRTSGGAGGYTF. CDR3 coding DNA: TGTGCCAGCAGCCGCACCTCAGGGGGCGCTGGGGGCTACACCTTC.

The chain employs TRBV13 and TRBJ1-1, with 8 bases matching TRBD1. Trimming cost V 0 bases and J 5 bases; bases outside gene matches: 2. Germline loops: CDR1 PRHDT, CDR2 FYEKMQ (reference sequence). The length of the CDR3 is 14 residues. The CDR3 sequence: CASSLGRDRTEAFF. CDR3 DNA sequence: TGTGCCAGCAGCTTAGGCCGGGACAGGACTGAAGCTTTCTTT.

The chain has TRBV11-2 and TRBJ1-2; D is ambiguous. The germline V gene encodes CDR1 SGHAT and CDR2 FQNNGV. The CDR3 has 14 amino acids. Trimming pared 1 base from V and 4 bases from J, leaving 10 bases between. This chain's CDR3 is CASSLGEGSYGYTF. CDR3 nucleotides: TGTGCCAGCAGCTTAGGGGAGGGCTCCTATGGCTACACCTTC.

The DNA for the CDR3 is TGTGCCAGCTCACCAGGGGGACTAGCGAGTGAGCAGTTCTTC. Translation: CASSPGGLASEQFF. The chain links TRBV18 to TRBJ2-1; TRBD2 aligns across 10 bases. The germline gives CDR1 KGHSH, CDR2 LQKENI. CDR3 length equals 14 residues. V gave up 2 bases and J gave up 9 bases; unmatched junction bases: 4.

In its sample, this clone was seen many times. This rearrangement joins TRBV15 to TRBJ2-3; TRBD1 matches at 9 bases. Trimming cost V 5 bases and J 1 base; bases outside gene matches: 7. Germline V CDR1 and CDR2: LNHNV, YYDKDF (reference sequence). The CDR3 has 16 amino acids. This CDR3 reads CATSPDRGSGTDTQYF. CDR3 nucleotide sequence: TGTGCCACCAGCCCTGACAGGGGGAGCGGCACAGATACGCAGTATTTT.

The chain carries TRBV3-1 (or the pseudogene TRBV3-2) and TRBJ2-3; 11 bases agree with TRBD2. The CDR3 length is 13 residues. V trimming: 1 base; J trimming: 15 bases; junction bases outside the gene matches: 6. The germline gives CDR1 LGHDT, CDR2 YNNKEL (reference sequence). The CDR3 nucleotides read TGTGCCAGCAGCCAAGTAGCTAGCGGGGGGCCCTATTTT. Protein: CASSQVASGGPYF.

The rearrangement joins TRBV9 to TRBJ2-2; 7 bases match TRBD1. V shed 3 bases, J shed 6 bases, and the junction held 8 bases outside the gene matches. Per germline, CDR1 SGDLS and CDR2 YYNGEE. This CDR3 spans 15 amino acids. This chain's CDR3 is CASSGAGTVPGELFF. DNA of the CDR3: TGTGCCAGCAGCGGAGCCGGGACAGTACCCGGGGAGCTGTTTTTT.

The J gene is TRBJ1-1, the V gene TRBV12-5, with 7 bases lining up with TRBD1. The CDR3 covers 19 residues. Germline trimming cut 4 bases from V and 1 base from J; bases unmatched to any gene: 18. CDR1 is LGHNT and CDR2 is FRNRAP in the germline V gene. The CDR3 sequence: CASGWDGWVTGEENTEAFF. In DNA, the CDR3 is TGTGCTAGTGGTTGGGACGGTTGGGTTACAGGGGAGGAGAACACTGAAGCTTTCTTT.

The chain links TRBV6-2 or TRBV6-3 to TRBJ2-1; D is perhaps TRBD2 (6 bases). The CDR3 has 15 amino acids. CDR1 is MNHEY, CDR2 SVGEGT, per germline. Trimming pared 5 bases from V and 4 bases from J, leaving 15 bases between. CDR3 residues: CASSREAGGYNEQFF. The DNA for the CDR3 is TGTGCCAGCAGTCGTGAAGCTGGGGGGTACAATGAGCAGTTCTTC.